This T cell receptor beta chain was recorded in a study of cytomegalovirus exposure and HLA in healthy donors. General study points: Exclusion applied to some V segments, including TRBV6-2 and TRBV6-3, as they were indistinguishable.

This clone appeared a few times. The antigen is unknown. A multiplex PCR was run with 60 Vbeta primers and 13 Jbeta primers. The method was immunoSEQ multiplex PCR; TCRdb's version includes in-frame clones alone and lacks a portion of them. The repertoire consists of 110,000 to 150,000 clones, with approximately 81% occurring once and the leading ten covering over 2%. The V and J ends lost 6 bases and 4 bases respectively, with 17 bases between them. The germline V gene encodes CDR1 SGDLS and CDR2 YYNGEE. This CDR3 is built from 16 residues. The sequence derives from a boy aged 2 to 10 in good health and CMV-seronegative. This sequence joins TRBV9 and TRBJ2-6, with no clear D. The sample consisted of PBMCs. CDR3 residues: CASKSREPGGANVLTF. The DNA of the CDR3 is TGTGCCAGCAAAAGTAGAGAACCAGGCGGGGCCAACGTCCTGACTTTC.